This T cell receptor beta chain was identified in a study of patients and donors after allogeneic stem cell transplantation. V lost 6 bases to trimming and J lost 6 bases; unmatched junction nucleotides: 10. The CDR3 extends over 15 amino acids. From the RT-PCR reads, TCRdb called clonotypes with MiXCR, one entry per CDR3 protein. Here the sample spans some 200,000 distinct CDR3 sequences, 41% being singletons. This clonotype was counted a few times. Material: blood, either unsorted or a sorted T cell fraction (not recorded which). The receptor was derived from a human donor who was either an allogeneic HSCT recipient or a stem cell or donor lymphocyte infusion donor (not recorded which). It is not recorded whose cells these are; they may come from a transplant donor. The chain joins TRBV12-3 or TRBV12-4 to TRBJ2-2; TRBD2 aligns across 7 bases. The CDR3 bases are TGTGCCAGCAGCCGAGCTGGCGGGAGAGCCGGGGAGCTGTTTTTT. This encodes CASSRAGGRAGELFF.